This record looks at one TCR beta chain sequence and its context. Its binding antigen is unknown. There are no base qualities to consult, and no much larger clone falls within one base. Participants in the prospective study were enrolled through a virtual design, were aged roughly 18 to 90 years, and lived in 20 to 30 United States geographic areas. To assign participants to cohorts, the prospective study relied on clinical history that participants themselves reported in a screening survey and a study questionnaire. Recovered participants in ImmuneRACE Cohort 3 were defined by two consecutive negative NP/OP PCR tests, clearance by a healthcare professional, or resolution of symptoms. In the prospective study, mobile phlebotomists collected whole blood, serum and a nasopharyngeal or oropharyngeal swab from each participant. Additional blood draws and questionnaires over an approximately 2-month period could optionally be provided by prospective study participants. Prospective study blood samples were shipped either frozen or at room temperature before DNA extraction.

The record originates from a study of blood T cell repertoires in COVID-19 (dated by TCRdb to about 2020). For the wider study: Collaborator samples came from the United States, Italy and Spain and covered acute and convalescent phases of COVID-19. The prospective study material was composed of cDNA or gDNA derived from T cells, B-cell-depleted T cells, or PBMCs. Subjects who had been exposed to COVID-19, were actively infected with it, or had recovered from it provided the deeply sampled blood TCRbeta repertoires that made up the dataset. The repertoires were released in a freely available public database meant as a resource for research on the immune response to SARS-CoV-2. The samples were drawn from two sources: the first 160 participants of the ongoing ImmuneRACE study, and fewer than 1,500 subjects contributed by 6 global collaborators. Sample metadata almost always included a de-identified subject ID, COVID-19 status, age in years and sex. HLA class I and class II types, where available, came from metadata supplied by the sample provider rather than from assay-based typing.

The immunoSEQ Assay, a bias-controlled multiplex PCR, was used to amplify TCRbeta CDR3 regions from genomic DNA. Concerning the study's data processing: The number of nucleated cells in each sample was estimated by amplification of reference gene primers within the assay. To quantify the absolute abundance of each unique TCRbeta CDR3 rearrangement, sequence reads were collapsed and filtered. For each sample, productive Simpson clonality was calculated by taking the square root of Simpson's diversity index across productive rearrangements. TCRdb took this table from immuneACCESS and kept in-frame rearrangements with V and J called. Such tables lack part of the clones; where checked against another copy, unresolved V genes explain under half of the gap, and the rest is unexplained. That table furnishes V, J and clone size, whereas the DNA furnished D and trimming. The sample has about 190,000 clones on record, around 85% of them singletons. The top ten hold under 4% of the sample.

The CDR3, from cysteine to phenylalanine, totals 15 residues. The entry retains the CDR3 DNA only, 45 bases that are in frame from base 1. V sheds 1 base and J sheds 0 bases, leaving 7 bases between their ends. CDR1 and CDR2 were assigned from the germline V gene (reference sequence) as SEHNR and FQNEAQ. Paper-wide results and their limitations: The amount of clinical and demographic metadata varied by source and participant and was provided uncurated.

The chain is assembled from TRBV7-9 and TRBJ1-5; the D region possibly corresponds to TRBD1 (6 bases align). Sequenced sample: PBMCs or T cells enriched from blood (not recorded which). This TCR derives from a woman younger than 45 who had recovered from COVID-19. The CDR3 reads as follows: CASSLDRDSNQPQHF. The DNA sequence is TGTGCCAGCAGCTTAGACAGGGATAGCAATCAGCCCCAGCATTTT.